These T cell receptor beta chains were read from a single sample in a study of T cells in Graves' hyperthyroidism and ophthalmopathy. TCRdb re-called the multiplex PCR reads with MiXCR, one entry per CDR3 protein. This table holds some 420,000 distinct CDR3 sequences, 12% to 15% found once. The sequencing input was blood. These receptors originate from a woman younger than 35 with Graves' hyperthyroidism. Each CDR3 is given with its conserved first and last residue. The order of the fields is clone size, V gene, J gene, CDR3 protein. Clone size is given for some rows only: seen once, a few or many times, or a class if the clone is expanded.

>NA|TRBV20-1|TRBJ1-4
CSAREQGLTNENLFF
>few|TRBV20-1|TRBJ2-7
CSATQGSYEQYF
>many|TRBV28|TRBJ2-1
CASAFRRWTGAHEQFF
>NA|TRBV2|TRBJ2-5
CASSALVAALQETQYF
>many|TRBV20-1|TRBJ2-5
CSARTSGTETQYF
>many|TRBV20-1|TRBJ2-7
CSAQRIGTGNPYEQYF
>NA|TRBV20-1|TRBJ2-1
CSASLPTNEQFF
>many|TRBV20-1|TRBJ2-7
CSARDSSRGSGQYF
>many|TRBV7-9|TRBJ2-3
CASSLVPGRDVDTQYF
>many|TRBV28|TRBJ1-1
CASSPSFGAMNTEAFF
>many|TRBV6-2/TRBV6-3|TRBJ2-1
CASSSERGRSYNEQFF
>many|TRBV27|TRBJ1-2
CASSLRENYGYTF
>NA|TRBV27|TRBJ2-2
CASSLTPQAGGPIGELFF
>NA|TRBV27|TRBJ2-7
CASSPVASQANSYEQYF
>few|TRBV30|TRBJ2-2
CAWVGQGETGELFF
>many|TRBV6-6|TRBJ1-2
CASSYSSTDYGYTF
>many|TRBV3-1|TRBJ1-1
CASSQGAGLNTEAFF
>few|TRBV4-3|TRBJ2-1
CASSPKRPPTGNEQFF
>many|TRBV13|TRBJ2-3
CASSLGQGPTDTQYF
>few|TRBV5-1|TRBJ2-1
CASSLPPDSSYNEQFF
>many|TRBV10-1|TRBJ2-3
CASSEHRGNTQYF
>few|TRBV28|TRBJ2-1
CASSFISEQFF
>NA|TRBV5-1|TRBJ2-6
CASSARGANVLTF
>NA|TRBV20-1|TRBJ2-1
CSARGGAGETYNEQFF
>many|TRBV9|TRBJ2-5
CASSVGGLAGIRETQYF
>NA|TRBV12-3/TRBV12-4|TRBJ2-1
CASSTQDRYNEQFF
>many|TRBV30|TRBJ1-1
CAWIGTGGTEAFF
>few|TRBV27|TRBJ2-7
CASSVRQGARAGGLYEQYF
>NA|TRBV29-1|TRBJ2-1
CSVGGHEQFF
>NA|TRBV19|TRBJ2-4
CASSPVAKNIQYF
>few|TRBV5-4|TRBJ2-7
CASSLGRVGYEQYF